This entry describes one T cell receptor beta chain. No cognate antigen has been identified for it. Base-call qualities are not available, and no considerably larger clone is one nucleotide away. Inclusive of the bounding cysteine and phenylalanine, the CDR3 is 16 residues long. Of all the DNA, just the CDR3 is kept, 48 bases in frame from base 1. As encoded in the germline V gene, CDR1 is MGHRA while CDR2 is YSYEKL. V is pared back by 1 base and J by 7 bases, with 14 bases lying between the germline termini. The sample originates from a study of blood T cells in healthy people across ages (dated by TCRdb to between 2015 and 2017). Broadly, across the study: In model experiments, template switching captured about one uniquely barcoded TCR beta cDNA molecule for every two T cells. Two additional independent replicas of 1 million unique cDNA reads from the same blood draw were analyzed for two donors (one aged 18 to 30 and one aged 80 or older). Age-related changes in TCR beta repertoire diversity were measured in the study by deep sequencing normalized with unique cDNA molecular identifiers. To avoid experimental bias, donors of different ages were spread randomly across the sequencing lanes. Four age groups were formed from the donors: young (average roughly 15 years), middle-aged (approximately 39), aged (roughly 56) and long-lived (roughly 88).

What the study reported, not specific to this receptor: Since profiling was done on bulk unsorted PBMCs, naive and antigen-experienced compartments could not be conclusively compared. Donor CMV infection status was unknown, potentially confounding age-related changes in expanded clonotypes. Observed TCR beta diversity per million T cells fell roughly linearly with age, and a significant reduction was already apparent by age around 39. Estimates of total diversity from one million sequenced T cells were regarded as lower bounds and underestimates. Compared with the aged group, the long-lived group had more naive CD4+ T cells, fewer expanded clones and increased TCR diversity, a pattern suggesting age selection. Observed TCR beta diversity correlated strongly with the percentage of naive T cells measured by flow cytometry.

Systemically healthy Caucasian individuals from Russia, approximately 39 in total and aged about 6 to 90 years, were included as donors. Each donor gave approximately 9.3 milliliters of peripheral blood, collected into EDTA-treated Vacutainer tubes. Ficoll-Paque density-gradient centrifugation was used to isolate PBMCs, with at least 6 million per sample. Total RNA was extracted from PBMCs with Trizol reagent, with at least 5 micrograms obtained per sample. The percentages of naive CD45RAhigh/CD27high T cells were determined by flow cytometry on a PBMC aliquot from every donor. To prepare the library, 5' RACE was applied. These reads were obtained on an Illumina HiSeq 2500. A second PCR of roughly 6 to 11 cycles was run with a J-beta primer mix and a sample-barcoded 5' primer. A unique molecular identifier was introduced onto each TCR beta cDNA molecule by a template-switch 5' adaptor carrying 12 random nucleotides. Each sample yielded at least 3 million CDR3-containing paired-end reads. The Mint cDNA synthesis kit, primed by a TRBC-specific oligonucleotide, was used to synthesize first-strand cDNA from all RNA. Following uracil-DNA glycosylase treatment, all cDNA underwent a first 18-cycle PCR with the universal primers M1SS and BC2_uni_R. Per the source publication's procedure: Normalization of each sample was performed by random selection of 1 million high-quality reads, each carrying a distinct molecular identifier. Reads with shared molecular identifiers were discarded instead of being binned into consensus sequences. MiTCR, set to a Q25 quality threshold and the strictest error-elimination algorithm, was used for CDR3 identification, clonotype clustering and error correction. A nonparametric unseen species model with Euler transformation was used to estimate a lower bound on total TCR beta diversity. The public reads were reprocessed in TCRdb via fastp at Q25 and MiXCR, keeping in-frame beta chains. Each CDR3 protein gets just one entry, which takes the most common genes and DNA from the rows behind it. These V and J calls are TCRdb output, not the study's own analysis. In all, the sample holds about 1.4 million distinct CDR3 sequences, and around 59% of those were seen once. The ten top clones hold over 6.5% of the sample.

Material: blood. The rearrangement combines TRBV4-1 with TRBJ1-6, with an unclear D gene assignment. This receptor was identified in a young man in good health. The nucleotide sequence reads TGCGCCAGCAGCCAAGTTGGCAGACTACGCAATTCACCCCTCCACTTT. It translates to CASSQVGRLRNSPLHF.